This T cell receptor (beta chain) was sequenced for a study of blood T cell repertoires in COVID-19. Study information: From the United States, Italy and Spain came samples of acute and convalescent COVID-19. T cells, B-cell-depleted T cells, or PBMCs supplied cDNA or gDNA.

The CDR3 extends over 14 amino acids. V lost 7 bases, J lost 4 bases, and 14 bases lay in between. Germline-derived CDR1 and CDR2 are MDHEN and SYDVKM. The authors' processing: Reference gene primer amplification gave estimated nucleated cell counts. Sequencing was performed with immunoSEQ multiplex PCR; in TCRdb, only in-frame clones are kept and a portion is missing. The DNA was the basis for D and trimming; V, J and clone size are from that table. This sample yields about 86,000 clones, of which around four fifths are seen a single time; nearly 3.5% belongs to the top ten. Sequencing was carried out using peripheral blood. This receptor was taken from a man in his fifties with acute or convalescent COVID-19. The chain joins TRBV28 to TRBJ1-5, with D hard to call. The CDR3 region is CASNRIEGNQPQHF. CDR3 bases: TGTGCCAGCAACCGAATCGAGGGAAATCAGCCCCAGCATTTT. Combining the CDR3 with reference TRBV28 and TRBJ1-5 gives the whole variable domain DVKVTQSSRYLVKRTGEKVFLECVQDMDHENMFWYRQDPGLGLRLIYFSYDVKMKEKGDIPEGYSVSREKKERFSLILESASTNQTSMYLCASNRIEGNQPQHFGDGTRLSIL.